The 10 T cell receptor beta chains in this list originate from one sample, sequenced in a study of post-analysis software for immune sequencing data (dated by TCRdb to between 2014 and 2016). Libraries came from PCR. The sequencing machine was an Illumina HiSeq 2500. Unique molecular identifiers were incorporated into TCR beta cDNA libraries to reduce PCR and sequencing biases. The public reads were reanalyzed by TCRdb: fastp trimming at Q25, MiXCR alignment, in-frame beta chains only. Entries that share a CDR3 protein sequence are merged under the most common genes and DNA. For this sample there are about 540,000 distinct CDR3 sequences; approximately 31% appear just once. The ten largest clones add up to approximately 6% of the sample. Which antigens these TCRs recognize remains unknown. What the authors observed across the whole study: Significantly higher frequencies in patients than in controls were found for roughly 5 TRBV segments, including TRBV5-6, TRBV5-1 and TRBV20-1.

The specimen sequenced was blood. The source of these receptors is a girl between 2 and 17 years old with multiple sclerosis.

This chain connects TRBV20-1 to TRBJ2-6; D gene ambiguous. V shed 0 bases and J shed 0 bases, with 6 bases lying between them. Germline CDR1 is DFQATT and CDR2 is SNEGSKA (reference sequence). This CDR3 has 15 residues. The CDR3 region is CSARDSSSGANVLTF. The CDR3 DNA follows: TGCAGTGCTAGAGATTCGAGCTCTGGGGCCAACGTCCTGACTTTC.

The chain has TRBV2 and TRBJ2-1; 12 positions match TRBD2. In germline, CDR1 is SNHLY, CDR2 FYNNEI. The CDR3 sequence is 16 residues long. V lost 5 bases to trimming and J lost 10 bases; unmatched junction nucleotides: 12. The CDR3 DNA follows: TGTGCCAGCAGTCCACTAGCGGGGGGTGTGACCAGAGAGCAGTTCTTC. Residues: CASSPLAGGVTREQFF. Based on the CDR3 plus reference TRBV2 and TRBJ2-1, the full variable domain is EPEVTQTPSHQVTQMGQEVILRCVPISNHLYFYWYRQILGQKVEFLVSFYNNEISEKSEIFDDQFSVERPDGSNFTLKIRSTKLEDSAMYFCASSPLAGGVTREQFFGPGTRLTVL.

This clonotype was seen only a few times. V and J are TRBV5-5 and TRBJ1-5, with D perhaps matching TRBD1 (5 bases). Germline V lookup: CDR1 SGHKS, CDR2 YYEKEE (reference sequence). Trimming took off 2 bases at V and 2 bases at J, with 17 bases between the two ends. This CDR3 is 17 amino acids long. In nucleotides, the CDR3 is TGTGCCAGCAGCTTAGTGTCAGCGTTGGGGGGCAATCAGCCCCAGCATTTT. Protein product: CASSLVSALGGNQPQHF.

Comments on this clonotype: A much larger clone lies one base from this, so it may be a read error. The rearrangement uses TRBV5-5 and TRBJ2-7; D may be TRBD2 (6 bases). The CDR3 has 15 amino acids. Germline assignment: CDR1 SGHKS and CDR2 YYEKEE (reference sequence). V dropped 5 bases and J dropped 0 bases, with 15 bases sitting between them. The DNA for the CDR3 is TGTGCCAGCAGAAGGGACTGGGCGTCCTCCTACGAGCAGTACTTC. This translates into CASRRDWASSYEQYF.

The chain links TRBV4-2 to TRBJ1-6, with D uncertain. V shed 2 bases and J shed 1 base, with 3 bases lying between them. There are 14 residues in the CDR3. Germline V lookup: CDR1 LGHNA, CDR2 YNFKEQ. For the CDR3, the DNA is TGTGCCAGCAGCCAACAGTCCTATAATTCACCCCTCCACTTT. It codes for CASSQQSYNSPLHF.

DNA for the CDR3: TGTGCCAGCAGCCCCGGGGTAGCGGGGGGCGTCGGTACGCAGTATTTT. It codes for CASSPGVAGGVGTQYF. The genes are TRBV7-3 and TRBJ2-3; 10 nucleotides align to TRBD2. This CDR3 spans 16 amino acids. Germline V lookup: CDR1 SGHTA, CDR2 FQGTGA. V trimming: 5 bases; J trimming: 8 bases; junction bases outside the gene matches: 13.

The chain recombines TRBV12-3 or TRBV12-4 with TRBJ2-5; D assignment may be TRBD1 or TRBD2 (5 bases each). CDR3 length: 15 residues. V was shortened by 3 bases and J by 1 base, with 12 bases between the two germline ends. The CDR3 DNA follows: TGTGCCAGCAGTTTTTCTTCGGGGCGCCAAGAGACCCAGTACTTC. Protein sequence: CASSFSSGRQETQYF.

This clonotype has only a few counts. The junction departs from the called germline gene at one end, perhaps through a read error. This sequence joins TRBV12-3 or TRBV12-4 and TRBJ2-3; tentative D call: TRBD1 (6 bases). The length of the CDR3 is 14 residues. The CDR3 DNA follows: TGTGCCAGCAGTAGCAGGGGTGCGACAGATACGCAGTGTTTT. This encodes CASSSRGATDTQCF.

This clonotype was picked up a small number of times. The rearrangement joins TRBV7-8 to TRBJ2-7, with TRBD2 identical over 10 bases. The germline V gene has CDR1 SGHVS and CDR2 FQNEAQ. The J segment lost 3 bases and the V segment lost 3 bases, leaving 11 bases of the junction unmatched. The CDR3 runs to 17 residues. CDR3 DNA: TGTGCCAGCAGCTTTAGAGGGAGACTAGCGGGTAACTACGAGCAGTACTTC. It translates to CASSFRGRLAGNYEQYF.

This clonotype was seen only a few times. This chain joins TRBV5-6 and TRBJ2-7, with 8 bases identical to TRBD1. CDR3 length: 14 residues. CDR1 and CDR2 (germline): SGHDT, YYEEEE. Trimming at V came to 4 bases and at J to 0 bases, leaving 3 bases not matched to a gene. The CDR3 spells CASSRQGTSYEQYF. CDR3 sequence (DNA): TGTGCCAGCAGCAGACAGGGGACCTCCTACGAGCAGTACTTC.